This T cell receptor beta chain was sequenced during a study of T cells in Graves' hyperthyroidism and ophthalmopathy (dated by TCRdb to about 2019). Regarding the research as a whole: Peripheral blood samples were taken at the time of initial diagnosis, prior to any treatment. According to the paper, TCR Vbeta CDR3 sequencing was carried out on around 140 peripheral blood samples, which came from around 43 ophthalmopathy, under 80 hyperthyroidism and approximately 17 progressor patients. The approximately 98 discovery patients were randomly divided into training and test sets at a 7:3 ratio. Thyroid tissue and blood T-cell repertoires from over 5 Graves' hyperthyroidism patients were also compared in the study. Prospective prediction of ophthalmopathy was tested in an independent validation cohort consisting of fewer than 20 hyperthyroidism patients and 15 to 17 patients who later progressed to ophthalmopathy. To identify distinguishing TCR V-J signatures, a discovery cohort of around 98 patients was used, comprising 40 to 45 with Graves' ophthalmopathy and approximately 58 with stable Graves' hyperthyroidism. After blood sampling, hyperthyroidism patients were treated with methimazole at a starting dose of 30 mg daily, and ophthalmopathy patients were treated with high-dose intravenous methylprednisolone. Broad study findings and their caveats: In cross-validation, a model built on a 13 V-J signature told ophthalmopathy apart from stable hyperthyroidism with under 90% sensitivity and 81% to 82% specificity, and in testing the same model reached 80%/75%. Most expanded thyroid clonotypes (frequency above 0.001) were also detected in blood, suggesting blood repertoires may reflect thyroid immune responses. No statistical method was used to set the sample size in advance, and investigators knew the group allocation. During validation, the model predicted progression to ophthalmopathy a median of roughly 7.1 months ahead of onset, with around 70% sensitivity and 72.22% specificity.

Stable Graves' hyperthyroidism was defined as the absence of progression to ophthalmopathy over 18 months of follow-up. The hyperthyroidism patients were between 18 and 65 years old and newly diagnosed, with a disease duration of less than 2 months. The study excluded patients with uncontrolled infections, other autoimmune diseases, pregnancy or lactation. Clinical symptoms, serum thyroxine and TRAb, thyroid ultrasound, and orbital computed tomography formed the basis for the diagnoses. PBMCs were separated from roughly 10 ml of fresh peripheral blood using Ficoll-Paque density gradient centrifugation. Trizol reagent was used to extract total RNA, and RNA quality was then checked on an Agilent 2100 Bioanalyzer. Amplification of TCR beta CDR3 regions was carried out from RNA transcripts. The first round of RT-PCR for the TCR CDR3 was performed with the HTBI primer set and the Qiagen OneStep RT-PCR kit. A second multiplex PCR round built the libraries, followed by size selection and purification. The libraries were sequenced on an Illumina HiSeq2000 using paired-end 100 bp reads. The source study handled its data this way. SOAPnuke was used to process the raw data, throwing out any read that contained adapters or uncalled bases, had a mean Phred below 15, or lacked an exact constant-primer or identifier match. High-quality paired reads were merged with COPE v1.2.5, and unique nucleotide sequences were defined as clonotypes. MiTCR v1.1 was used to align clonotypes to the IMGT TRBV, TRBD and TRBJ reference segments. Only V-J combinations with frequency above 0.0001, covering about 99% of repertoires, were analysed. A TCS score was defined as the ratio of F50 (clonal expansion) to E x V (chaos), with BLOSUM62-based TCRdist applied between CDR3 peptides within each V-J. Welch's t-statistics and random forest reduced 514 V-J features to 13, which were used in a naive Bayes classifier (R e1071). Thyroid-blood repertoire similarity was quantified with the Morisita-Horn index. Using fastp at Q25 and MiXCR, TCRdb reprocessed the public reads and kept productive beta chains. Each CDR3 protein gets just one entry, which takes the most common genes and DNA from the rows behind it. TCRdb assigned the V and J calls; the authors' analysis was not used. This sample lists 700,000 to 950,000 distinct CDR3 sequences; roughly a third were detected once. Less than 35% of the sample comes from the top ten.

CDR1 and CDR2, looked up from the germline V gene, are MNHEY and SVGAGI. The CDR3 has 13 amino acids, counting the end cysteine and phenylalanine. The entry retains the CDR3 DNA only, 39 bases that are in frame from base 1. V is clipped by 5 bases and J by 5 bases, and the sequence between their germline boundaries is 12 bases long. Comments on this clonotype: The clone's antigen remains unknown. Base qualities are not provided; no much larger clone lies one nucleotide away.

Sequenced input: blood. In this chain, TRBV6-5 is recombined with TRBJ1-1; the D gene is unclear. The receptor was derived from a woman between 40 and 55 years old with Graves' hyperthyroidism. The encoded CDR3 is CASSEVERTEAFF. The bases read TGTGCCAGCAGTGAAGTGGAGAGGACTGAAGCTTTCTTT.